This T cell receptor (beta chain) comes out of a study of circulating tumor DNA in untreated peripheral T-cell lymphoma. Study as a whole: Baseline and serial on-treatment serum tracked circulating tumor DNA carrying tumor TCR clonotypes. Study conclusions and caveats: Persistent ctDNA after therapy did not always predict relapse. Roughly 35% of serially sampled patients cleared ctDNA after two cycles. Baseline tissues yielded 86% and baseline serum 65% to 75% tumor-specific clonotype detection.

For this clone: What it recognizes is unknown.

TCRdb's table, derived via immunoSEQ multiplex PCR, lists solely in-frame clones and lacks some. Here the sample spans approximately 360 clones, approximately 86% being singletons. V was cut by 6 bases and J by 3 bases, with 9 bases left in between. Germline assignment: CDR1 DFQATT and CDR2 SNEGSKA (reference sequence). This CDR3 comprises 11 residues. The specimen was cell-free DNA from blood serum. V usage is TRBV20-1 and J usage is TRBJ2-7; no definite D call. The TCR originated in a human donor with peripheral T-cell lymphoma. The CDR3 protein is CSAAGSYEQYF. CDR3 DNA sequence: TGCAGTGCCGCTGGCAGCTACGAGCAGTACTTC.